The present TCR beta chain was sequenced within a study of blood T cell repertoires in COVID-19 (TCRdb year 2020). About the full investigation: The collaborator samples originated in the United States, Italy and Spain and spanned the acute and convalescent phases of COVID-19. The prospective study material was composed of cDNA or gDNA derived from T cells, B-cell-depleted T cells, or PBMCs. Deeply sampled blood TCRbeta repertoires from subjects exposed to, actively infected with, or recovered from COVID-19 were included in the dataset. A freely available public database, intended as a resource for researchers studying the immune response to SARS-CoV-2, is where the repertoires were released. The samples were drawn from the first 160 participants of the ongoing ImmuneRACE study and from under 1,500 subjects provided by 6 global collaborators. Sample metadata almost always included a de-identified subject ID, COVID-19 status, age in years and sex. Where available, HLA class I and class II types were obtained from metadata supplied by the sample provider rather than from assay-based typing. What the research found in general, with its limitations: How much clinical and demographic metadata was included differed by source and by participant, and the metadata was provided uncurated.

Reading from cysteine to phenylalanine, the CDR3 counts 18 amino acids. The DNA shown is the 54-base CDR3, in frame from base 1. At the junction V is shortened by 1 base and J by 0 bases; bases outside the gene matches: 8. In the germline V gene, CDR1 corresponds to KGHSH and CDR2 to LQKENI. TCRbeta CDR3 regions were amplified from genomic DNA using the immunoSEQ Assay, a bias-controlled multiplex PCR. As for the authors' bioinformatics: The number of nucleated cells in each sample was estimated by amplification of reference gene primers within the assay. To quantify the absolute abundance of each unique TCRbeta CDR3 rearrangement, sequence reads were collapsed and filtered. Productive Simpson clonality was computed per sample as the square root of Simpson's diversity index over productive rearrangements. TCRdb retrieved this table from immuneACCESS and kept in-frame rearrangements only. Not all clones are present; in checked studies, unresolved V genes account for under half, and no reason is known for the remainder. The D gene and trimming were derived from the DNA, and the V and J assignments and clone size from that table. This sample is represented by about 69,000 clones; around three quarters of them were singletons. The ten largest clones add up to 15% to 20% of the sample.

Each collaborating institution followed its own protocols to collect whole blood in K2EDTA tubes. For TCRbeta analysis, collaborators shipped samples in one of three forms: frozen whole blood, isolated PBMCs, or DNA extracted from either of those sample types. A note on this clone: Its antigen is still unknown. No much larger clonotype is one base removed from it; base qualities were not supplied.

This receptor was obtained from a man aged 60 to 69 with acute or convalescent COVID-19. The V and J segments used are TRBV18 and TRBJ1-1; 10 central nucleotides agree with TRBD1. The sequencing sample was made of peripheral blood. The sequenced DNA is TGTGCCAGCTCACCACGACAGGGGGCAAAGGGAGTGAACACTGAAGCTTTCTTT. Its protein product is CASSPRQGAKGVNTEAFF.